The clone carrying this T cell receptor beta chain was counted many times. What it binds is unknown. This sample is part of a study of Graves' ophthalmopathy and Graves' hyperthyroidism. About the research overall: Before any treatment, peripheral blood was taken at the initial diagnosis.

A diagnosis was made from clinical symptoms together with serum thyroxine, TRAb, thyroid ultrasound and orbital computed tomography. As the template, RNA transcripts were used to amplify TCR beta CDR3 regions. The authors performed first-round RT-PCR with HTBI primers and then a second-round multiplex PCR. MiXCR was run by TCRdb on the multiplex PCR reads, yielding one entry per CDR3 protein. The table includes about 740,000 distinct CDR3 sequences, roughly two fifths detected once. General study findings and limits: Blood repertoires reportedly contained most expanded thyroid clonotypes above 0.001 frequency.

The CDR3 loop spans 12 amino acids. CDR1 and CDR2 from the germline V gene are SEHNR and FQNEAQ (reference sequence). V shed 4 bases and J shed 8 bases, with 8 bases lying between them. The TCR sequence derives from an adult man with Graves' ophthalmopathy. Input material: peripheral blood. This sequence joins TRBV7-9 and TRBJ1-4, with unresolved D. CDR3 bases: TGTGCCAGCAGCTCTATTGGGGAAAAACTGTTTTTT. This sequence encodes CASSSIGEKLFF.